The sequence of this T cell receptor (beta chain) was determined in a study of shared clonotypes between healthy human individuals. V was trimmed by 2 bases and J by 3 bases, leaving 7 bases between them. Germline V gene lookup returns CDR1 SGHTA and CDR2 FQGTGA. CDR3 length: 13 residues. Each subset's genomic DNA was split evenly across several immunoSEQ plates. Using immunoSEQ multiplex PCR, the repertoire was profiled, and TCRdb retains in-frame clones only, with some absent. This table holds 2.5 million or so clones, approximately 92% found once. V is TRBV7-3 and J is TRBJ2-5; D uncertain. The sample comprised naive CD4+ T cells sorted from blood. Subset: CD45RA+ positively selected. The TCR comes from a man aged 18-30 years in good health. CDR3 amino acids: CASSLYGEETQYF. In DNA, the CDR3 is TGTGCCAGCAGCTTATACGGTGAAGAGACCCAGTACTTC.